The rows below give T cell receptor beta chains drawn from one sample of a study of T cell responses to AZD1222 COVID-19 vaccine. This table comes from immunoSEQ multiplex PCR, and its TCRdb copy is limited to in-frame clones, with some not included. The sample holds 55,000 to 65,000 clones, 65% to 90% seen once. The specimen was peripheral blood, collected on day 0 of AZD1222 vaccination. The receptors originated from an adult in good health. CDR3s include the opening cysteine and the closing phenylalanine or tryptophan. The D gene is left open where the match is weak. Not all rows give a size; the values are once, few, many and, for expanded clones, a class.

j_call: TRBJ2-1; clone_size: -; d_call: TRBD1; v_call: TRBV5-1; cdr3_aa: CASSLTGGSSYNEQFF; cdr3_nt: TGCGCCAGCAGCTTGACAGGGGGAAGCTCCTACAATGAGCAGTTCTTC
j_call: TRBJ1-1; clone_size: -; d_call: TRBD1; v_call: TRBV19; cdr3_aa: CASSVTGVLDTEAFF; cdr3_nt: TGTGCCAGTAGTGTGACAGGGGTTTTGGACACTGAAGCTTTCTTT
j_call: TRBJ1-1; clone_size: -; d_call: -; v_call: TRBV6-4; cdr3_aa: CASSDVTAGQPNTEAFF; cdr3_nt: TGTGCCAGCAGTGACGTAACCGCAGGTCAACCGAACACTGAAGCTTTCTTT
j_call: TRBJ1-2; clone_size: medium-sized; d_call: TRBD1; v_call: TRBV7-9; cdr3_aa: CASSPTGGTDYGYTF; cdr3_nt: TGTGCCAGCAGCCCCACAGGGGGTACAGACTATGGCTACACCTTC
j_call: TRBJ2-7; clone_size: -; d_call: -; v_call: TRBV10-3; cdr3_aa: CAIKRDTPSYEQYF; cdr3_nt: TGTGCCATCAAACGGGACACCCCCTCCTACGAGCAGTACTTC
j_call: TRBJ1-5; clone_size: once; d_call: -; v_call: TRBV28; cdr3_aa: CASTNGNQPQHF; cdr3_nt: TGTGCCAGCACCAACGGGAATCAGCCCCAGCATTTT
j_call: TRBJ1-5; clone_size: -; d_call: -; v_call: TRBV27; cdr3_aa: CASSPPGRGNQPQHF; cdr3_nt: TGTGCCAGCAGCCCGCCCGGGAGGGGGAATCAGCCCCAGCATTTT
j_call: TRBJ1-1; clone_size: -; d_call: TRBD1; v_call: TRBV7-8; cdr3_aa: CASSPTGGPGTEAFF; cdr3_nt: TGTGCCAGCAGCCCAACAGGGGGCCCCGGGACTGAAGCTTTCTTT
j_call: TRBJ1-6; clone_size: few; d_call: -; v_call: TRBV7-9; cdr3_aa: CASSQADSNSPLHF; cdr3_nt: TGTGCCAGCAGTCAAGCCGACAGTAATTCACCCCTCCACTTT
j_call: TRBJ1-6; clone_size: -; d_call: -; v_call: TRBV19; cdr3_aa: CASANPGLGGNNSPLHF; cdr3_nt: TGTGCCAGCGCGAACCCAGGCCTAGGGGGGAATAATTCACCCCTCCACTTT
j_call: TRBJ1-6; clone_size: -; d_call: TRBD1; v_call: TRBV5-4; cdr3_aa: CASSSGQANSPLHF; cdr3_nt: TGTGCCAGCAGCTCCGGACAGGCTAATTCACCCCTCCACTTT
j_call: TRBJ2-1; clone_size: -; d_call: TRBD2; v_call: TRBV5-1; cdr3_aa: CASSRGLAGEEQFF; cdr3_nt: TGCGCCAGCAGCAGGGGACTAGCGGGGGAAGAGCAGTTCTTC
j_call: TRBJ2-7; clone_size: -; d_call: TRBD1; v_call: TRBV19; cdr3_aa: CASSPQRGRISYEQYF; cdr3_nt: TGTGCCAGTAGTCCGCAGAGGGGGCGAATCTCCTACGAGCAGTACTTC
j_call: TRBJ1-4; clone_size: -; d_call: -; v_call: TRBV7-9; cdr3_aa: CASSPGSTNEKLFF; cdr3_nt: TGTGCCAGCAGCCCAGGGTCGACTAATGAAAAACTGTTTTTT
j_call: TRBJ2-1; clone_size: -; d_call: TRBD1; v_call: TRBV27; cdr3_aa: CASSVRDRGLDEQFF; cdr3_nt: TGTGCCAGCAGTGTACGGGACAGGGGGCTTGACGAGCAGTTCTTC
j_call: TRBJ1-5; clone_size: -; d_call: TRBD1; v_call: TRBV6-5; cdr3_aa: CASSQTGKGQPQHF; cdr3_nt: TGTGCCAGCAGCCAGACAGGGAAAGGTCAGCCCCAGCATTTT
j_call: TRBJ1-2; clone_size: -; d_call: TRBD1; v_call: TRBV6-5; cdr3_aa: CASSPGQGLHYGYTF; cdr3_nt: TGTGCCAGCAGTCCAGGACAGGGGTTACACTATGGCTACACCTTC